This T cell receptor (beta chain) emerged from a study of cytomegalovirus exposure and HLA in healthy donors. In the study overall: A prior analysis found 117 million unique TCR beta sequences from 150 million to 200 million T cells.

V was shortened by 1 base and J by 0 bases, with 7 bases between the two germline ends. This CDR3 is built from 15 residues. From germline, CDR1 is MGHRA and CDR2 YSYEKL. Findings of the study overall: More clonal expansion characterized HLA-associated TCR beta chains than equally common others in a later analysis. CMV antigen specificity was confirmed in vitro for a few CMV-associated chains. Among CMV-associated TCR beta chains, most appeared HLA-restricted in a later analysis.

Primers: 60 Vbeta forward and 13 Jbeta reverse. TCRdb keeps only in-frame clones here, not all; method: immunoSEQ multiplex PCR. The profile shows 120,000 to 150,000 clones, roughly 80% of them singletons. Concerning this clone itself: The antigen is not known.

The source material was PBMCs. The chain is built from TRBV4-1 and TRBJ1-5; D remains ambiguous. This TCR was sampled from a man between 35 and 55 years old in good health and CMV-seropositive. The CDR3 is CASSQGPVSNQPQHF. Here the CDR3 DNA reads TGCGCCAGCAGCCAAGGGCCCGTTAGCAATCAGCCCCAGCATTTT.